The 21 T cell receptor beta chains below come from one sample, sequenced in a study of blood T cell repertoires in COVID-19. Assay used: immunoSEQ multiplex PCR; TCRdb lists only in-frame clones, some missing. The sample carries 120,000 to 150,000 clones, around 84% recorded once. The source material was PBMCs or T cells enriched from blood (not recorded which). The receptors stem from a woman aged 50 to 60 who had been exposed to COVID-19.

The rearrangement joins TRBV19 to TRBJ1-5; 8 nucleotides line up with TRBD1. Trimming at V came to 2 bases and at J to 2 bases, leaving 8 bases not matched to a gene. This CDR3 region has 17 residues. The germline V gene encodes CDR1 LNHDA and CDR2 SQIVND (reference sequence). The CDR3 here is CASSIREGQGGNQPQHF. Here the CDR3 DNA reads TGTGCCAGTAGTATAAGGGAAGGACAGGGTGGCAATCAGCCCCAGCATTTT.

The DNA of the CDR3 is TGTGCCAGCAGCCTCCTCTACAATGAGCAGTTCTTC. It yields the protein CASSLLYNEQFF. The genes are TRBV5-4 and TRBJ2-1; D is uncertain. Trimming left V 4 bases short and J 3 bases short, with 5 bases between. The CDR3 covers 12 residues. Germline CDR1 and CDR2: SGHNT and YYREEE (reference sequence).

The rearrangement links TRBV6-2 or TRBV6-3 to TRBJ2-7; 7 bases agree with TRBD1. V was pared by 4 bases and J by 4 bases, with 16 bases of the junction left unmatched. CDR1 is MNHEY, CDR2 SVGEGT, per germline. The CDR3 totals 17 residues. Written as DNA, the CDR3 is TGTGCCAGCAGTTCCCCAGGGCAGGGGGATTCCCTGTACGAGCAGTACTTC. Its protein product is CASSSPGQGDSLYEQYF.

The CDR3 DNA sequence: TGTGCTAGTGTAGAGGGGGCCCTGGATGGGACCCAGTACTTC. Protein sequence: CASVEGALDGTQYF. The chain joins TRBV12-5 to TRBJ2-5; 7 bases line up with TRBD1. V lost 7 bases to trimming and J lost 7 bases; unmatched junction nucleotides: 12. The CDR3 has 14 amino acids. Germline CDR1 LGHNT, CDR2 FRNRAP.

With regard to this clone: An end of the junction differs from the germline gene, which may be a read error. The chain recombines TRBV15 with TRBJ2-1; D is ambiguous. Germline V gene data show CDR1 as LNHNV and CDR2 as YYDKDF (reference sequence). This CDR3 comprises 13 residues. CDR3 protein: CATTRGRGNEQFF. The CDR3 DNA reads as TGTGCCACCACCAGAGGAAGAGGAAATGAGCAGTTCTTC. The whole variable domain, filled in from reference TRBV15 and TRBJ2-1, reads DAMVIQNPRYQVTQFGKPVTLSCSQTLNHNVMYWYQQKSSQAPKLLFHYYDKDFNNEADTPDNFQSRRPNTSFCFLDIRSPGLGDTAMYLCATTRGRGNEQFFGPGTRLTVL.

This chain connects TRBV6-5 to TRBJ2-5, with D possibly matching TRBD1 (5 bases). CDR3 length: 13 amino acids. Germline V lookup: CDR1 MNHEY, CDR2 SVGAGI. Between the trimmed V and J ends, which lost 2 bases and 8 bases, there was a span of 12 bases. The CDR3 region is CASSYLQGSTQYF. The CDR3 DNA sequence: TGTGCCAGCAGTTACCTTCAGGGCTCCACCCAGTACTTC.

This sequence joins TRBV2 and TRBJ2-7, with unresolved D. The V end lost 6 bases, the J end lost 3 bases, and 6 bases lay between the germline ends. The CDR3 totals 11 residues. Germline CDR1 is SNHLY and CDR2 is FYNNEI. The CDR3 bases are TGTGCCAGCAGGGCCCTCTACGAGCAGTACTTC. The encoded protein is CASRALYEQYF.

This clone was seen just once. The chain is built from TRBV11-2 and TRBJ1-1; 8 bases align to TRBD1. The V segment lost 2 bases and the J segment 8 bases; nucleotides outside the gene matches: 1. CDR3 size: 12 residues. CDR1 and CDR2 from the germline V gene are SGHAT and FQNNGV. The CDR3 region is CASSLRDREAFF. CDR3 in DNA: TGTGCCAGCAGCTTAAGGGACAGGGAAGCTTTCTTT.

The chain carries TRBV7-2 and TRBJ2-5; 9 bases map to TRBD2. Per germline, CDR1 SGHTA and CDR2 FQGNSA. This CDR3 is 15 amino acids long. The J segment lost 0 bases and the V segment lost 3 bases, leaving 2 bases of the junction unmatched. CDR3 bases: TGTGCCAGCAGCTTGGCGGGGGGGTACCAAGAGACCCAGTACTTC. Encoded protein: CASSLAGGYQETQYF.

V is TRBV5-1 and J is TRBJ2-7, with D perhaps TRBD1 (6 bases). The CDR3 runs 12 residues. Trimming removed 4 bases from V and 4 bases from J, with 9 bases in between. Germline-derived CDR1 and CDR2 are SGHRS and YFSETQ. For the CDR3, the DNA is TGCGCCAGCAGCCGGACAGCTTACGAGCAGTACTTC. Amino acid sequence: CASSRTAYEQYF.

The chain joins TRBV30 to TRBJ2-1; 10 nucleotides match TRBD1. This CDR3 comprises 14 residues. The junction had 4 bases not matched to a gene; V was cut back by 5 bases and J by 3 bases. Germline CDR1 reads GTSNPN; CDR2 reads SVGIG (reference sequence). CDR3: CAWSWDRGYNEQFF. The CDR3 DNA follows: TGTGCCTGGTCTTGGGACAGGGGCTACAATGAGCAGTTCTTC. Looking up the rest from reference TRBV30 and TRBJ2-1 gives the full variable domain: SQTIHQWPATLVQPVGSPLSLECTVEGTSNPNLYWYRQAAGRGLQLLFYSVGIGQISSEVPQNLSASRPQDRQFILSSKKLLLSDSGFYLCAWSWDRGYNEQFFGPGTRLTVL.

In its sample, this clone was seen a few times. The V call is TRBV3-1 (or the pseudogene TRBV3-2), the J call TRBJ1-1, with D possibly TRBD1 on 5 matching bases. Trimming left V 4 bases short and J 1 base short, with 13 bases between. The CDR3 contains 15 residues. Germline CDR1 LGHDT, CDR2 YNNKEL (reference sequence). DNA for the CDR3: TGTGCCAGCAGCCTAGGCAACAGGAAGAACACTGAAGCTTTCTTT. Translated: CASSLGNRKNTEAFF.

The chain links TRBV2 to TRBJ1-3; perhaps TRBD1 as D (6 bases). The CDR3 has 15 residues. Trimming took off 6 bases at V and 1 base at J, with 13 bases between the two ends. Germline CDR1 is SNHLY and CDR2 is FYNNEI. The CDR3 DNA reads as TGTGCCAGCAGGCGGGGGGCCAGGTCTGGAAACACCATATATTTT. This translates into CASRRGARSGNTIYF. The whole variable domain, filled in from reference TRBV2 and TRBJ1-3, reads EPEVTQTPSHQVTQMGQEVILRCVPISNHLYFYWYRQILGQKVEFLVSFYNNEISEKSEIFDDQFSVERPDGSNFTLKIRSTKLEDSAMYFCASRRGARSGNTIYFGEGSWLTVV.

This clone was seen only once. The chain has TRBV6-1 and TRBJ1-5; TRBD1 matches 8 bases. The V segment lost 6 bases and the J segment 3 bases; nucleotides outside the gene matches: 10. Germline V lookup: CDR1 MNHNS, CDR2 SASEGT. The CDR3 extends over 16 amino acids. CDR3 amino acids: CASRELDRGNNQPQHF. DNA of the CDR3: TGTGCCAGCAGGGAATTAGACAGGGGCAACAATCAGCCCCAGCATTTT.

V gene TRBV7-9 combines with J gene TRBJ1-2; 7 bases line up with TRBD1. The germline V gene encodes CDR1 SEHNR and CDR2 FQNEAQ (reference sequence). The CDR3 extends over 14 amino acids. Trimming cost V 1 base and J 2 bases; bases outside gene matches: 1. The CDR3 nucleotides read TGTGCCAGCAGCTTAGAGGGGGCCAACTATGGCTACACCTTC. Protein product: CASSLEGANYGYTF.

This chain uses TRBV12-3 or TRBV12-4 with TRBJ1-3; possible D gene TRBD1, 6 bases. Trimming left V 3 bases short and J 8 bases short, with 11 bases between. This CDR3 has 13 residues. This CDR3 reads CASSLRSGDTIYF. The CDR3 DNA sequence: TGTGCCAGCAGTTTGCGTTCAGGGGACACCATATATTTT.

The CDR3 DNA reads as TGCAGTGCTAGTAGGGCGGGCGAAAAACTGTTTTTT. It yields the protein CSASRAGEKLFF. This chain connects TRBV20-1 to TRBJ1-4; unclear D gene. CDR1 is DFQATT and CDR2 is SNEGSKA in the germline V gene (reference sequence). The CDR3 covers 12 residues. Trimming pared 3 bases from V and 8 bases from J, leaving 10 bases between.

The chain uses TRBV5-4 and TRBJ1-1, with D tentatively TRBD1 (6 bases). The germline gives CDR1 SGHNT, CDR2 YYREEE (reference sequence). Trimming shortened V by 0 bases and J by 1 base, and 10 bases separated the two germline ends. The CDR3 contains 15 residues. This CDR3 reads CASSLGDTSNTEAFF. The DNA of the CDR3 is TGTGCCAGCAGCTTGGGGGACACTTCGAACACTGAAGCTTTCTTT.

Of note for this clone: The junction differs from germline at one of its ends, possibly a read error. The CDR3 DNA sequence: TGTGCTAGCAGCTTAGGAGGATATGAGGGAGAGACCCAGTACTTC. Its protein product is CASSLGGYEGETQYF. The rearrangement links TRBV7-7 to TRBJ2-5; D may be TRBD2 (5 bases). Germline CDR1 reads SSHAT; CDR2 reads FNYEAQ (reference sequence). This CDR3 is built from 15 residues.

The V gene is TRBV6-5, the J gene TRBJ1-1; unclear D gene. Germline CDR1 MNHEY, CDR2 SVGAGI. CDR3 length: 13 residues. The germline V and J ends were trimmed by 4 bases and 2 bases, with 8 bases remaining between them. DNA for the CDR3: TGTGCCAGCAGTTTTGAGTTTAACACTGAAGCTTTCTTT. This codes for CASSFEFNTEAFF.

The chain has TRBV6-2 or TRBV6-3 and TRBJ1-5; the D gene is possibly TRBD1 (5 bases). The germline V and J ends were trimmed by 2 bases and 0 bases, with 11 bases remaining between them. Germline V gene sequence: CDR1 MNHEY, CDR2 SVGEGT. There are 16 residues in the CDR3. The CDR3 loop is CASSYGAPYSNQPQHF. CDR3 bases: TGTGCCAGCAGTTACGGGGCGCCGTATAGCAATCAGCCCCAGCATTTT.